This TCR beta chain was observed in a study of control samples from healthy donors and cancer patients. This table comes from immunoSEQ multiplex PCR, and its TCRdb copy is limited to in-frame clones, with some not included. The sample lists approximately 17,000 clones, about 89% occurring once. V lost 8 bases to trimming and J lost 5 bases, with 7 bases between them. The germline gives CDR1 ENHRY, CDR2 SYGVKD. This CDR3 region has 11 residues. J is TRBJ2-1 and V is TRBV10-3; a possible D gene is TRBD2 (6 bases). This receptor was taken from a man aged 55 to 69 with head and neck cancer. Sequenced: PBMCs. The CDR3: CAIGGNNEQFF. DNA of the CDR3: TGTGCCATCGGAGGGAACAATGAGCAGTTCTTC.